This T cell receptor (beta chain) was found in a study of cytomegalovirus exposure and HLA in healthy donors (dated 2017 in TCRdb). In terms of the full investigation: An earlier analysis of around 600 of the donors reported approximately 270 Gb of sequence data and more than 90 million unique TCR beta sequences from roughly 200 million T cells. The study combined high-throughput TCR immunosequencing, statistical association of individual TCRs with disease status, and machine learning to predict cytomegalovirus infection status. All discovery cohort repertoires had been generated on a single sequencing platform. An early release covering roughly 640 HLA-typed donors comprised around 300 gigabases of sequencing data and 85 million to 100 million unique TCR sequences. Class I and class II HLA loci were covered by the typing at four-digit resolution. In the later analysis, no new phenotypic data were used to find candidate immune exposures; instead, reliance was placed on TCR beta sequences and their occurrence across donors. The study aimed to test whether signatures of past pathogen exposure could be identified by cataloging public T cell receptors. Several DR-DQ haplotypes were treated as single units for association and clustering because of strong linkage in the cohort. Along with the approximately 650-subject first cohort, a separate validation cohort of 120 different subjects was used. Alongside the repertoire data, information on donor age, sex, ethnicity and CMV serostatus was compiled. A later genetic analysis used genome-wide SNP genotypes for about 60% of the roughly 700 donors, treating that subset as a discovery cohort. Typing coverage varied by locus: roughly 620-640 donors for A, B, C, DRB1 and DQB1; more than 500 for DQA1; approximately 570 for DPA1; 400 to 480 for DPB1. The study profiled the T cell repertoires of fewer than 850 subjects by immunosequencing and related them to cytomegalovirus serostatus. On average, around 230,000 unique TCR beta nucleotide sequences were sequenced per donor among more than 350 genotyped donors of the cohort, with around 19% of those sequences being non-productive. A later analysis re-examined previously published TCR beta repertoires from just over 650 donors and added high-resolution HLA genotyping to investigate patterns of TCR occurrence. Of the 300 to 450 genotyped donors, 65% to 90% were placed in the genetic ancestry cluster associated with self-reported Caucasian donors. An earlier analysis of fewer than 700 of the donors applied high-throughput TCR beta sequencing to assess whether each TCR beta V gene segment acted as functional or pseudogenic.

V is trimmed back by 6 bases and J by 6 bases, and the junction contains 10 bases that no gene match accounts for. Based on the germline V gene, the CDR1 and CDR2 sequences are MGHDK and SYGVNS. The CDR3, from cysteine to phenylalanine, totals 15 residues. The read is trimmed to its CDR3 DNA, 45 bases read in frame from base 1. General study outcomes and caveats: The study listed over 150 TCR beta chains as associated with cytomegalovirus. The presence/absence analyses assumed that sequencing depth was roughly uniform across donors, and that assumption may not be true. Broadly in line with IMGT annotations, most TCR beta V segments showed up in productive rearrangements about 90% or about 30% of the time in an earlier analysis of around 550 of the donors. According to the authors, the approach could potentially be generalized to other disease states and immunological phenotypes. Immune exposure information for the cohort was limited to CMV serostatus. Some IMGT-functional V segments, including TRBV6-2 and TRBV6-3, could not be told apart with the 87-base-pair reads, so those segments were excluded. In vitro tests confirmed that a few of the cytomegalovirus-associated TCR beta chains recognize cytomegalovirus antigens. In a later analysis, most CMV-associated TCR beta chains were found to appear HLA-restricted, with HLA associations seemingly driven largely by CMV exposure. A later analysis associated about 17,000 TCR beta sequences with specific HLA alleles at a false discovery rate of 0.05. Seventeen rarely observed V segments, including chromosome 9 orphons, were excluded from the earlier analysis of almost 600 of the donors because counts were too low. According to a later analysis, TCR association rates differed among HLA loci, with DRB1 alleles showing the most associated TCRs and HLA-C alleles showing the fewest. HLA typing was unavailable for some donors at each locus, so association tests used only the typed subset. The sequencing pipeline was judged likely to have produced a cluster of highly shared sequence variants as a technical artifact. Several of the top co-occurrence clusters appeared to be linked to parvovirus B19, influenza, CMV and Epstein-Barr virus, according to a later analysis. When HLA alleles, especially DR and DQ, strongly co-occurred, TCR associations were difficult to assign to individual alleles. The classifier was reported to diagnose cytomegalovirus status with high specificity and sensitivity in both the original and validation cohorts. Most TCR sequences were seen in very few donors, while some public TCRs were found in many individuals. Compared with equally common non-associated chains, HLA-associated TCR beta chains in a later analysis were more clonally expanded and had lower generation probabilities. A further reported finding was that TCR beta sequences accurately predicted the HLA-A and HLA-B alleles for most subjects in the first cohort. Linkage disequilibrium might explain the correlated functional status among segregating V segments, but an unknown experimental factor could not be excluded. Compared with the approximately 670-donor mean, donors in an Asian-associated ancestry cluster had fewer N-insertions in productive TCRs, according to a later genetic analysis. The cohort was sequenced for TCR beta chains only, and without alpha or paired-chain data the features that could be detected were limited. A later genetic analysis associated a missense DCLRE1C variant with V-gene and J-gene trimming of TCR beta chains, and an independent cohort replicated the association.

Comments on this clone: Its antigen is not yet known. Base qualities are not recorded, but no much larger clone differs from it by a single base.

Library creation used the immunoSEQ multiplex PCR assay. For the multiplex PCR, a mixture combining 60 forward primers for TCR Vbeta segments and 13 reverse primers for TCR Jbeta segments was used. A multiplex PCR assay on genomic DNA amplified the CDR3 region of rearranged TCR beta genes. The Illumina HiSeq System was used to sequence the amplified TCR beta libraries as 87-base-pair reads. Per the source publication's procedure: Across the roughly 640 repertoires, a later analysis counted approximately 75 million unique TCR beta chains, 9 million to 14 million of which were shared by at least two donors. To remove PCR and sequencing errors, raw reads were error-corrected and collapsed into unique sequences using a nearest-neighbor algorithm that merged closely related sequences. Alignment of CDR3 sequences to IMGT reference sequences was used to assign V, D and J gene segments. For a sequence to be retained, a match of at least six nucleotides was required to both a V gene segment and a J gene segment. A rearrangement counted as productive if the CDR3 had no stop codons and remained in frame with V and J, and every other rearrangement counted as non-productive. Following IMGT convention, CDR3 was defined as the stretch from the second conserved V-encoded cysteine to the conserved J-encoded phenylalanine. Sequences without an unambiguous match to a single V gene segment were excluded from the earlier analysis of a few hundred of the donors. In an earlier analysis of approximately 610 of the donors, V segments were called functional above 56.7% productive rearrangements and were called segregating when the between-donor standard deviation exceeded 5%. A statistical classification framework was built to diagnose cytomegalovirus status from the catalog of TCR beta chain sequences. V and J gene assignment, in a later analysis, came from comparing TCR nucleotide sequences with IMGT/GENE-DB human TR gene sequences. The TCRdist pipeline was used in a later analysis to assign CDR3 sequences and most-parsimonious VDJ recombination scenarios. A later analysis defined each TCR beta chain by its CDR3 amino acid sequence plus V-gene family, and excluded reads lacking a unique V-gene family. A later analysis removed 592 highly shared, low-generation-probability nucleotide sequences to deal with suspected cross-contamination and a sequencing artifact. For each public chain, a later analysis derived a clonal expansion index from normalized ranks of inferred template counts within each repertoire. In a later analysis, generation probabilities were computed with a VDJ recombination model fitted to out-of-frame rearrangements, and the resulting probabilities were checked against IGoR. In a later analysis, TCR-TCR, TCR-HLA and TCR-CMV co-occurrence was scored with hypergeometric tests, and a repertoire-size bias correction was applied to TCR pairs. In a later analysis, false discovery rates were estimated by permuting HLA or CMV assignments 20 times. A later analysis grouped co-occurring TCRs with DBSCAN, adding TCRdist sequence similarity when clustering within HLA-allele-positive subsets. For co-occurrence clustering, repertoires with fewer than 30,000 or more than 120,000 public chains were excluded, along with 4 to 6 repertoires with anomalous nucleotide sharing. TCRdb retrieved this table from immuneACCESS and kept in-frame rearrangements only. Not all clones are present; in checked studies, unresolved V genes account for under half, and no reason is known for the remainder. V and J calls and clone size are given by that table; D and trimming were obtained from the DNA. For this sample there are some 90,000 clones; 78% appear just once. Under 4% of the sample rests with the top ten.

In total, 600 or so healthy bone marrow donors made up the cohort. At the time of sampling, every cohort member was nominally healthy, though immune exposures that went unrecorded were likely present. The donor was CMV seronegative and belonged to the group of 352 seronegative cohort members. Each donor provided a peripheral blood sample, and peripheral blood mononuclear cells were used for TCR beta sequencing. Genomic DNA extraction from the blood cell samples was performed with the Qiagen DNeasy Blood Extraction Kit. The clonotype comes from a woman aged 40 to 55 in good health and CMV-seronegative. The rearranged segments are TRBV25-1 and TRBJ2-2, and TRBD1 matches 7 of the central bases. The sample consisted of PBMCs. This receptor has the CDR3 CASRRQTGNAGELFF. The DNA sequence is TGTGCCAGCAGACGCCAGACAGGGAATGCCGGGGAGCTGTTTTTT.